The T cell receptor beta chain described here comes from a study of beta chain features in type 1 diabetes. Overall study findings and caveats: Type 1 diabetes patients showed a moderate but significant shortening of TCRB CDR3s in all four CD4+ subsets. Insertions were fewer and deletions more numerous at VDJ junctions in type 1 diabetes patients.

This clone showed up just a few times. Its cognate antigen is unknown. The investigators reverse transcribed all of the isolated RNA, so they sequenced expressed TCRB transcripts. Sequencing was performed with immunoSEQ multiplex PCR; in TCRdb, only in-frame clones are kept and a portion is missing. The table shows a few hundred thousand clones, with over 9% occurring only once. Trimming cost V 4 bases and J 5 bases, with 14 bases left between them. The CDR3 runs 15 residues. Per the germline V gene, CDR1 is KGHSH and CDR2 is LQKENI. The receptor's source is a young man with type 1 diabetes. The V gene is TRBV18, the J gene TRBJ2-2; D ambiguous. Sequencing was performed on central memory CD4+ T cells from blood. The DNA for the CDR3 is TGTGCCAGCTCACTAGGGCCCGCCTCAACCGGGGAGCTGTTTTTT. Its protein is CASSLGPASTGELFF.